These 26 T cell receptor beta chains share one sample of origin, sequenced in a study of blood T cell repertoires in COVID-19. Only in-frame clones appear in the TCRdb table, and some are missing; sequencing was by immunoSEQ multiplex PCR. The table has about 310,000 clones, 90% seen once; the top ten hold about 1%. The sample taken for sequencing was peripheral blood. These TCRs come from a woman aged 40 to 49 with COVID-19, enrolled during active disease.

The chain couples TRBV27 to TRBJ2-3; 7 nucleotides agree with TRBD2. The CDR3 covers 15 residues. The V gene's germline CDR1 is MNHEY and CDR2 SMNVEV (reference sequence). The V segment lost 0 bases and the J segment 4 bases; nucleotides outside the gene matches: 4. CDR3 protein: CASSLSGEGPDTQYF. The CDR3 bases are TGTGCCAGCAGTTTATCGGGGGAGGGTCCAGATACGCAGTATTTT.

J is TRBJ1-1 and V is TRBV19, with 8 bases fitting TRBD1. The germline V gene has CDR1 LNHDA and CDR2 SQIVND (reference sequence). This CDR3 has 14 residues. The trim removed 3 bases at V and 3 bases at J, leaving 3 bases unmatched. The CDR3 loop reads CASSMAGGHTEAFF. In DNA form, the CDR3 reads TGTGCCAGTAGTATGGCAGGGGGCCACACTGAAGCTTTCTTT.

The rearrangement links TRBV4-3 to TRBJ2-1, with a possible D match to TRBD1 (6 bases). Deletions cut 4 bases from V and 0 bases from J, with 16 bases between. Germline values: CDR1 LGHNA, CDR2 YSLEER. The CDR3 contains 17 residues. Written as DNA, the CDR3 is TGCGCCAGCAGCCTTGCTCACCGGACAGCCTCCTACAATGAGCAGTTCTTC. It translates to CASSLAHRTASYNEQFF.

The CDR3 sequence is CASSRESDRGREGGANVLTF. Written as DNA, the CDR3 is TGCGCCAGCAGCCGGGAGTCGGACAGGGGGCGCGAAGGTGGGGCCAACGTCCTGACTTTC. The V call is TRBV4-1, the J call TRBJ2-6; 11 positions match TRBD1. The junction had 14 bases not matched to a gene; V was cut back by 4 bases and J by 3 bases. Germline V gene data show CDR1 as MGHRA and CDR2 as YSYEKL. The CDR3 length is 20 residues.

The rearrangement links TRBV18 to TRBJ1-5; TRBD1 matches at 10 bases. Per germline, CDR1 KGHSH and CDR2 LQKENI. With 5 bases clipped from V and 2 bases from J, the junction kept 9 bases outside the gene matches. The CDR3 length is 17 residues. The CDR3 sequence is CASSSGQGGYGNQPQHF. In nucleotides, the CDR3 is TGTGCCAGCTCATCTGGACAGGGGGGGTACGGCAATCAGCCCCAGCATTTT.

This chain connects TRBV5-5 to TRBJ2-7, with 13 positions matching TRBD2. The CDR3 has 15 residues. J gave up 6 bases and V 4 bases, and 7 bases lay outside the gene matches. Germline lookup yields CDR1 SGHKS and CDR2 YYEKEE (reference sequence). CDR3 in amino acids: CASSPTSGRSGEQYF. In DNA form, the CDR3 reads TGTGCCAGCAGCCCGACTAGCGGGAGGTCGGGCGAGCAGTACTTC.

The chain joins TRBV30 to TRBJ2-7; 8 nucleotides line up with TRBD1. CDR3 length equals 14 residues. V lost 1 base, J lost 4 bases, and 6 bases stayed unmatched. Germline-derived CDR1 and CDR2 are GTSNPN and SVGIG (reference sequence). CDR3 protein: CAWSGGTGKYEQYF. In DNA form, the CDR3 reads TGTGCCTGGAGTGGTGGGACAGGTAAATACGAGCAGTACTTC.

This chain links TRBV19 with TRBJ2-5; tentative D call: TRBD1 (5 bases). The CDR3 loop spans 13 amino acids. V dropped 4 bases and J dropped 4 bases, with 10 bases sitting between them. CDR1 is LNHDA and CDR2 is SQIVND in the germline V gene (reference sequence). CDR3 sequence: CASSTSRGETQYF. The CDR3 bases are TGTGCCAGTAGTACGTCTAGGGGAGAGACCCAGTACTTC. Drawing the rest from reference TRBV19 and TRBJ2-5, the complete variable domain is DGGITQSPKYLFRKEGQNVTLSCEQNLNHDAMYWYRQDPGQGLRLIYYSQIVNDFQKGDIAEGYSVSREKKESFPLTVTSAQKNPTAFYLCASSTSRGETQYFGPGTRLLVL.

Only one count was recorded for this clone. V is TRBV9 and J is TRBJ1-3, with unresolved D. The CDR3 totals 13 residues. From germline, CDR1 is SGDLS and CDR2 YYNGEE. Trimming removed 4 bases from V and 0 bases from J, with 5 bases in between. CDR3 protein: CASSLSSGNTIYF. The CDR3 DNA reads as TGTGCCAGCAGCCTCAGCTCTGGAAACACCATATATTTT.

This clone came up a few times. This chain joins TRBV28 and TRBJ2-5; possible D gene TRBD2, 7 bases. Trimming left V 3 bases short and J 2 bases short, with 25 bases between. There are 19 residues in the CDR3. Per germline, CDR1 MDHEN and CDR2 SYDVKM. The CDR3 here is CASSFPRSASGGFQETQYF. In DNA form, the CDR3 reads TGTGCCAGCAGTTTCCCTCGGTCAGCATCGGGGGGCTTTCAAGAGACCCAGTACTTC.

This clone was detected once. The genes are TRBV18 and TRBJ2-7; possibly TRBD2 for D (5 bases). Between the trimmed V and J ends, which lost 2 bases and 2 bases, there was a span of 10 bases. Germline loops: CDR1 KGHSH, CDR2 LQKENI. This CDR3 spans 14 amino acids. DNA of the CDR3: TGTGCCAGCTCACCAGAGGAGGATACCTACGAGCAGTACTTC. It encodes CASSPEEDTYEQYF.

V is TRBV27 and J is TRBJ1-2; tentatively, D is TRBD1 (5 bases). CDR3 length: 16 residues. Trimming cost V 10 bases and J 2 bases, with 23 bases left between them. Germline V gives CDR1 MNHEY, CDR2 SMNVEV (reference sequence). CDR3 sequence: CATEGRERRSNYGYTF. CDR3 in DNA: TGTGCCACCGAGGGGAGGGAGAGACGGTCCAACTATGGCTACACCTTC.

As for this clone: A much more abundant neighbour one base away suggests this may be a read error. The chain carries TRBV7-3 and TRBJ2-3; D is possibly TRBD1 (6 bases). This CDR3 has 14 residues. Trimming cost V 1 base and J 1 base, with 6 bases left between them. CDR1 is SGHTA and CDR2 is FQGTGA in the germline V gene. The DNA for the CDR3 is TGTGCCAGCAGCTTAAGACAGGGCACAGATACGCAGTATTTT. Protein sequence: CASSLRQGTDTQYF.

This clone occurred once. The genes are TRBV27 and TRBJ2-1, with 9 positions matching TRBD2. Unmatched junction bases numbered 7, after V lost 4 bases and J lost 0 bases. The CDR3 is 17 amino acids. CDR1 and CDR2 (germline): MNHEY, SMNVEV (reference sequence). CDR3 DNA: TGTGCCAGCAGTTACCGACTAGCGGCAAGCTCCTACAATGAGCAGTTCTTC. Amino acid sequence: CASSYRLAASSYNEQFF.

The V and J genes are TRBV29-1 and TRBJ2-1, with TRBD2 matching 12 bases. J lost 6 bases, V lost 4 bases, and 1 base had no gene match. The CDR3 runs to 13 residues. CDR1 and CDR2 (germline): SQVTM, ANQGSEA. CDR3: CSVATSGGNEQFF. CDR3 bases: TGCAGCGTTGCGACTAGCGGGGGCAATGAGCAGTTCTTC.

This rearrangement joins TRBV6-6 to TRBJ1-2; TRBD1 is a possible D gene (6 bases). Trimming left V 5 bases short and J 0 bases short, with 19 bases between. The CDR3 contains 17 residues. The germline gives CDR1 MNHNY, CDR2 SVGAGI (reference sequence). CDR3 in DNA: TGTGCCAGCAGTCTTGCAAGGGGGACGGCTGCTAACTATGGCTACACCTTC. Protein sequence: CASSLARGTAANYGYTF.

A single count supports this clone. This chain's CDR3 is CASSPRAGERATNEKLFF. CDR3 bases: TGTGCCAGCTCACCACGCGCAGGGGAAAGAGCAACTAATGAAAAACTGTTTTTT. This chain joins TRBV18 and TRBJ1-4, with a possible D match to TRBD1 (6 bases). V shed 1 base and J shed 0 bases, with 15 bases lying between them. The CDR3 has 18 amino acids. The V gene's germline CDR1 is KGHSH and CDR2 LQKENI.

J is TRBJ2-5 and V is TRBV3-1 (or the pseudogene TRBV3-2), with D maybe TRBD2 (5 bases). CDR3 length: 13 amino acids. Trimming shortened V by 4 bases and J by 5 bases, and 11 bases separated the two germline ends. Germline values: CDR1 LGHDT, CDR2 YNNKEL (reference sequence). The CDR3 coding sequence is TGTGCCAGCAGCCCGCGGGCACTGGAGACCCAGTACTTC. Encoded protein: CASSPRALETQYF.

The CDR3 reads CASSDIAGAQSSQETQYF. CDR3 nucleotides: TGTGCCAGCAGTGATATAGCGGGAGCCCAAAGTTCCCAAGAGACCCAGTACTTC. The gene calls are TRBV2 and TRBJ2-5; 9 bases align to TRBD2. The length of the CDR3 is 18 residues. The V gene's germline CDR1 is SNHLY and CDR2 FYNNEI. After removal of 3 bases from V and 1 base from J, the junction contained 12 bases not matched to a gene.

The V and J genes are TRBV6-6 and TRBJ2-3; TRBD1 matches at 7 bases. From germline, CDR1 is MNHNY and CDR2 SVGAGI (reference sequence). The CDR3 loop spans 15 amino acids. After removal of 6 bases from V and 0 bases from J, the junction contained 6 bases not matched to a gene. The CDR3 region has the DNA TGTGCCAGCAGCGGACCGGGACAGAGCACAGATACGCAGTATTTT. This encodes CASSGPGQSTDTQYF.

The chain uses TRBV28 and TRBJ2-7, with TRBD1 as a possible D gene (6 bases). Looked up from germline, CDR1 is MDHEN and CDR2 is SYDVKM. The CDR3 is 13 residues long. Trimming left V 2 bases short and J 4 bases short, with 9 bases between. The CDR3 DNA reads TGTGCCAGCAGTTTAACAGGGAGTTACGAGCAGTACTTC. It is translated as CASSLTGSYEQYF.

J is TRBJ2-3 and V is TRBV27; TRBD1 aligns across 11 bases. CDR3 size: 17 residues. The V gene's germline CDR1 is MNHEY and CDR2 SMNVEV (reference sequence). V lost 0 bases and J lost 4; bases outside the gene matches: 6. The CDR3: CASSLSGDRGTADTQYF. The CDR3 DNA reads TGTGCCAGCAGTTTATCGGGGGACAGGGGGACGGCAGATACGCAGTATTTT.

This rearrangement joins TRBV10-3 to TRBJ2-7; TRBD2 matches at 14 bases. The CDR3 runs to 14 residues. The germline CDR1 and CDR2 sequences are ENHRY and SYGVKD. J was trimmed by 3 bases and V by 9 bases; bases with no gene match: 4. Here the CDR3 DNA reads TGTGCCATTAATGGACTAGCGGGGGGCTACGAGCAGTACTTC. This encodes CAINGLAGGYEQYF.

This clone was seen only once. The chain combines TRBV7-9 with TRBJ1-4; 8 bases match TRBD1. Germline-derived CDR1 and CDR2 are SEHNR and FQNEAQ (reference sequence). CDR3 length: 19 amino acids. J gave up 1 base and V 1 base, and 11 bases lay outside the gene matches. The CDR3 nucleotides read TGTGCCAGCAGCTTAGGGACAGGGTCTTTTCCTCTAACTAATGAAAAACTGTTTTTT. Translating it yields CASSLGTGSFPLTNEKLFF.

J is TRBJ1-2 and V is TRBV10-3; tentative D call: TRBD1 (6 bases). This CDR3 is built from 13 residues. V shed 7 bases and J shed 8 bases, with 17 bases lying between them. The germline V gene encodes CDR1 ENHRY and CDR2 SYGVKD. Here the CDR3 DNA reads TGTGCCATCAAATCCAGGGGATTGGAGGGCTACACCTTC. It codes for CAIKSRGLEGYTF.

V and J are TRBV27 and TRBJ2-5; 8 bases fit TRBD1. Germline V gene lookup returns CDR1 MNHEY and CDR2 SMNVEV (reference sequence). J lost 4 bases, V lost 5 bases, and 9 bases had no gene match. This CDR3 has 15 amino acids. The CDR3 reads CASSHADRALETQYF. DNA for the CDR3: TGTGCCAGCAGTCACGCGGACAGGGCACTAGAGACCCAGTACTTC.